This T cell receptor (beta chain) emerged from a study of blood T cell repertoires in COVID-19. The overall study: Acute and convalescent COVID-19 samples came from the United States, Italy and Spain. T cells, B-cell-depleted T cells, or PBMCs supplied cDNA or gDNA.

Enrolled through a virtual design, the participants were between roughly 18 and 95 years of age and came from about two dozen US areas. Sequenced by immunoSEQ multiplex PCR; TCRdb stores in-frame clones only, minus some. The sample lists approximately 250,000 clones, around 93% seen once, with about 3% in the top ten. The V end was cut by 7 bases, the J end by 2 bases, with 15 bases between. The CDR3 runs to 14 residues. Per the germline V gene, CDR1 is MDHEN and CDR2 is SYDVKM. This clone was observed once. The chain joins TRBV28 to TRBJ2-7; D might be TRBD1 (6 bases). The sequence derives from a man aged 35 to 55 who had been exposed to COVID-19. The sequenced sample was PBMCs or T cells enriched from blood (not recorded which). The CDR3: CASKAQGTPYEQYF. CDR3 coding DNA: TGTGCCAGCAAAGCGCAGGGGACCCCCTACGAGCAGTACTTC. The variable domain in full, completed from reference TRBV28 and TRBJ2-7, reads DVKVTQSSRYLVKRTGEKVFLECVQDMDHENMFWYRQDPGLGLRLIYFSYDVKMKEKGDIPEGYSVSREKKERFSLILESASTNQTSMYLCASKAQGTPYEQYFGPGTRLTVT.